This T cell receptor beta chain was profiled in a study of pediatric ulcerative colitis. The study's findings and limits: Repertoires came from total lymphocyte DNA, so rare subsets like regulatory T cells may be missed.

This clone was seen a single time. Its target is unknown. The assay was run at survey level. Profiled with immunoSEQ multiplex PCR; TCRdb holds only in-frame clones, not every one. The sample records 44,000 or so clones, under 80% being singletons. CDR1 is MNHEY, CDR2 SMNVEV, per germline (reference sequence). V lost 2 bases and J 3 bases, leaving 7 bases between the germline ends. The CDR3 length is 13 residues. The rectum was sampled with one to two pinch biopsies at colonoscopy. This chain connects TRBV27 to TRBJ2-5; no definite D call. The TCR sequence derives from a girl aged 10-17 years with moderate ulcerative colitis. The sample was gut tissue. CDR3 residues: CASSLVAEETQYF. In nucleotides, the CDR3 is TGTGCCAGCAGTTTAGTGGCGGAAGAGACCCAGTACTTC.